A selection of T cell receptor beta chains follows, all from one sample in a study of CD8 T cells in ankylosing spondylitis. TCRdb called the 5' RACE reads again in MiXCR, with one record for every CDR3 protein. The sample lists 200,000 to 250,000 distinct CDR3 sequences, approximately 7.4% seen once, with 14% in the top ten. The source material was blood, either unsorted or a sorted T cell fraction (not recorded which). All receptors derive from a male donor with ankylosing spondylitis. Both conserved end residues are part of each CDR3.

V: TRBV4-3; J: TRBJ2-1; CDR3: CASSQVLASYNEQFF
V: TRBV30; J: TRBJ2-2; CDR3: CAWMDPGELFF
V: TRBV5-5; J: TRBJ2-7; CDR3: CASSLSPRGHEQYF
V: TRBV20-1; J: TRBJ2-2; CDR3: CSAPGQLNTGELFF
V: TRBV6-1; J: TRBJ2-7; CDR3: CASRGTAASPYEQYF
V: TRBV11-2; J: TRBJ2-3; CDR3: CASSPRGSPSTDTQYF
V: TRBV28; J: TRBJ2-4; CDR3: CASSSLAKNIQYF
V: TRBV25-1; J: TRBJ2-2; CDR3: CASSELLFTGELFF
V: TRBV27; J: TRBJ2-7; CDR3: CASSYWGGDREQYF
V: TRBV12-3/TRBV12-4; J: TRBJ2-1; CDR3: CASTPGGGLYNEQFF
V: TRBV4-2; J: TRBJ2-2; CDR3: CASSSRQGTGELFF
V: TRBV6-2/TRBV6-3; J: TRBJ2-1; CDR3: CASRASGAYNEQFF
V: TRBV4-3; J: TRBJ2-7; CDR3: CASSQETGGPYEQYF
V: TRBV20-1; J: TRBJ1-2; CDR3: CSGWDRANYGYTF
V: TRBV12-5; J: TRBJ2-1; CDR3: CASSGGAVNEQFF
V: TRBV11-2; J: TRBJ2-7; CDR3: CASSFRPPSEQYF
V: TRBV29-1; J: TRBJ2-4; CDR3: CSAVSNIQYF
V: TRBV5-1; J: TRBJ2-1; CDR3: CASKPHNSYNEQFF
V: TRBV4-3; J: TRBJ2-5; CDR3: CASSQDRGFGQQETQYF
V: TRBV28; J: TRBJ1-5; CDR3: CASSSRALGNQPQHF
V: TRBV28; J: TRBJ1-5; CDR3: CASRNKEIGGGDQPQHF
V: TRBV10-2; J: TRBJ2-7; CDR3: CASSDGLAVIYEQYF
V: TRBV7-3; J: TRBJ2-7; CDR3: CASSLMVRGSEQYF
V: TRBV16; J: TRBJ1-2; CDR3: CASSQLPDYTF
V: TRBV10-3; J: TRBJ1-1; CDR3: CAISESVDNMNTEAFF
V: TRBV24-1; J: TRBJ2-7; CDR3: CATSEGRAYEQYF
V: TRBV20-1; J: TRBJ2-3; CDR3: CCARAGAGARTDTQYF
V: TRBV5-1; J: TRBJ2-5; CDR3: CASRPTGGRETQYF
V: TRBV20-1; J: TRBJ2-1; CDR3: CSAKTGSSYNEQFF
V: TRBV12-3/TRBV12-4; J: TRBJ2-5; CDR3: CASVLQGAEETQYF
V: TRBV4-3; J: TRBJ2-1; CDR3: CASSQDAASSYNEQFF
V: TRBV4-3; J: TRBJ2-2; CDR3: CASSRGWRSGTGELFF
V: TRBV11-2; J: TRBJ2-7; CDR3: CASSPSPGGRSYEQYF
V: TRBV5-1; J: TRBJ1-2; CDR3: CASSRSGHRDSPRYTF
V: TRBV7-2; J: TRBJ2-1; CDR3: CASSLGLETRARNEQFF
V: TRBV6-2/TRBV6-3; J: TRBJ2-1; CDR3: CASRLDRGPYNEQFF
V: TRBV28; J: TRBJ2-4; CDR3: CASSLLNIQYF
V: TRBV27; J: TRBJ2-7; CDR3: CASSLYPTAYEQYF
V: TRBV4-1; J: TRBJ2-1; CDR3: CASSQKLAGGPNEQFF
V: TRBV28; J: TRBJ2-7; CDR3: CASSRTGGLYEQYF
V: TRBV25-1; J: TRBJ2-3; CDR3: CASSEYRDPLLADTQYF
V: TRBV6-1; J: TRBJ2-1; CDR3: CASSRLYVQGGDEQFF
V: TRBV6-5; J: TRBJ2-7; CDR3: CASSYLSDSYEQYF
V: TRBV7-8; J: TRBJ2-5; CDR3: CASSFGDPRETQYF
V: TRBV12-3/TRBV12-4; J: TRBJ1-5; CDR3: CASSPHRRPQHF
V: TRBV28; J: TRBJ2-7; CDR3: CASSPGEGVYEQYF
V: TRBV2; J: TRBJ2-2; CDR3: CASGMEGAYTGELFF
V: TRBV5-1; J: TRBJ2-7; CDR3: CASSWGGDSYEQYF
V: TRBV27; J: TRBJ1-2; CDR3: CASSSQGGYGYTF
V: TRBV9; J: TRBJ1-1; CDR3: CASSVVTSTEAFF
V: TRBV11-2; J: TRBJ2-7; CDR3: CASASGEQYF
V: TRBV7-8; J: TRBJ1-1; CDR3: CASSFNAGQGLNTEAFF
V: TRBV9; J: TRBJ1-4; CDR3: CASSATGVEKLFF
V: TRBV9; J: TRBJ2-3; CDR3: CASRAGTNTDTQYF
V: TRBV4-1; J: TRBJ1-6; CDR3: CASSQRWDRINSPLHF
V: TRBV7-8; J: TRBJ1-3; CDR3: CASSLNLGGGSGNTIYF
V: TRBV6-2/TRBV6-3; J: TRBJ2-5; CDR3: CASKGRETQYF
V: TRBV29-1; J: TRBJ2-3; CDR3: CSVEGGFTDTQYF
V: TRBV20-1; J: TRBJ2-1; CDR3: CSVPGLAGYTYNEQFF
V: TRBV29-1; J: TRBJ1-3; CDR3: CSVERRGSGNTIYF